The clone carrying this T cell receptor beta chain was seen a handful of times. This sample was included in a study of CD8+ T cells in alopecia areata. Treatment indicated: oral pan-JAK inhibitor, 5-10 mg twice daily. cDNA reverse transcribed from extracted RNA served as the sequencing template. The method was immunoSEQ multiplex PCR; TCRdb's version includes in-frame clones alone and lacks a portion of them. Here the sample spans under 350,000 clones, 58% being singletons. The length of the CDR3 is 14 residues. V lost 7 bases, J lost 7 bases, and 19 bases lay in between. CDR1 and CDR2 (germline): LNHDA, SQIVND (reference sequence).

The chain combines TRBV19 with TRBJ1-1; unclear D gene. The TCR sequence derives from a human donor with alopecia areata. The starting material was CD4+ T cells sorted from blood, obtained at week 24, from a patient treated with tofacitinib. The CDR3 DNA reads as TGTGCCAGTAACTCGGACGGGGAGAAGGGTGAAGCTTTCTTT. It specifies CASNSDGEKGEAFF.